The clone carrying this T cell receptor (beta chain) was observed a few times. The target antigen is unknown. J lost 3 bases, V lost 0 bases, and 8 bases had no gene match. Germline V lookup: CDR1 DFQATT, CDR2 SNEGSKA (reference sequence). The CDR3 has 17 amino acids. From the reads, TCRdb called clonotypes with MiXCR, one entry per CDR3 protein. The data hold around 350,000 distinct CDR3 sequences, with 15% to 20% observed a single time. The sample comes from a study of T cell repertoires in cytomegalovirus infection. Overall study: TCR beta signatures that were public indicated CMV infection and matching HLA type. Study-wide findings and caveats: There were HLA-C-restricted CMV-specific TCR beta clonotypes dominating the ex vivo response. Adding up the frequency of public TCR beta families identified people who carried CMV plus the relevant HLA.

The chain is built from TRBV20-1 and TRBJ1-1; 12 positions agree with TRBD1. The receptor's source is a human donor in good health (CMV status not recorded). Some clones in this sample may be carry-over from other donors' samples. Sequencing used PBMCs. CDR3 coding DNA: TGCAGTGCTAGAGACGGGACAGGGGGCCATTGGGACACTGAAGCTTTCTTT. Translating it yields CSARDGTGGHWDTEAFF.